Listed below are T cell receptor beta chains from one sample, sequenced in a study of early T cells in non-severe SARS-CoV-2 infection. MiXCR was run by TCRdb on the 5' RACE reads, yielding one entry per CDR3 protein. The sample holds around 70,000 distinct CDR3 sequences; 8% to 9.5% are singletons and the top ten take under 4%. Sequencing was carried out using whole blood. Source of these receptors: an adult who was a healthcare worker with PCR-confirmed SARS-CoV-2 infection or an uninfected control (not recorded which). Each CDR3 is given with its conserved first and last residue. Each record gives: clone size, D gene, J gene, V gene, CDR3 DNA, CDR3 protein. A D gene is named only where the DNA matches it firmly. Size tells how often a clone was seen (once, few, many) or the class of an expanded clone, and some rows leave it out.

>-|-|TRBJ2-7|TRBV11-2
TGTGCCAGCAGTACCCCCCAGACCGGGAACGAGCAGTACTTC
CASSTPQTGNEQYF
>-|TRBD1|TRBJ1-1|TRBV7-2
TGTGCCAGCAGCTCACAGGGGCCGGGCACTGAAGTTTTCTTT
CASSSQGPGTEVFF
>once|TRBD1|TRBJ2-7|TRBV18
TGTGCCAGCTCGACCGGGACAGGGGTTTACGAGCAGTACTTC
CASSTGTGVYEQYF
>many|-|TRBJ2-5|TRBV7-3
TGTGCCAGCAGCTTCGGCGGATCCGAAGAGACCCAGTACTTC
CASSFGGSEETQYF
>few|TRBD2|TRBJ2-7|TRBV9
TGTGCCAGCAGCGTAGCCGGGACTAGCGGTTACGAGCAGTACTTC
CASSVAGTSGYEQYF
>many|-|TRBJ1-4|TRBV20-1
TGCAGTGCTCCTTTTGGCAGGGAAAAACTGTTTTTT
CSAPFGREKLFF
>-|-|TRBJ2-7|TRBV6-2/TRBV6-3
TGTGCCAGCAGCGTTGGTTTTCTGCTCGAGCAGTACTTC
CASSVGFLLEQYF
>-|TRBD1|TRBJ2-7|TRBV29-1
TGCAGCGTCGAAGGGGACAGGGCCCACGAGCAGTACTTC
CSVEGDRAHEQYF
>many|-|TRBJ2-7|TRBV6-6
TGTGCCAGCCGAGGAATCCCAGGGAGTCGCGAGCAGTACTTC
CASRGIPGSREQYF
>many|TRBD2|TRBJ2-7|TRBV20-1
TGCAGTGCAAAACTCGGGACTAGCGGGACCTACGAGCAGTACTTC
CSAKLGTSGTYEQYF
>few|-|TRBJ1-4|TRBV24-1
TGTGCCACCAGCAGGGGATATAATGAAAAACTGTTTTTT
CATSRGYNEKLFF
>few|-|TRBJ2-2|TRBV9
TGTGCCAGCAGCCCAAGACCTGGGACCGGGACCGGGGAGCTGTTTTTT
CASSPRPGTGTGELFF
>-|-|TRBJ2-7|TRBV7-2
TGTGCCAGCAGCTTATCTCCAGTCGAGCAGTACTTC
CASSLSPVEQYF
>many|-|TRBJ2-3|TRBV20-1
TGCAGTGCTACGGAAGATACGCAGTATTTT
CSATEDTQYF
>-|TRBD2|TRBJ2-5|TRBV7-8
TGTGCCAGCAGCCGTAGCGGGAGGGCCCAAGAGACCCAGTACTTC
CASSRSGRAQETQYF
>few|TRBD2|TRBJ2-7|TRBV20-1
TGCAGTGCCCTCGCGACTAGCGGGAGTAGTGAGCAGTACTTC
CSALATSGSSEQYF
>-|-|TRBJ1-4|TRBV7-2
TGTGCCAGCAGCTTGATCCTGGCGGAAAAACTGTTTTTT
CASSLILAEKLFF
>many|-|TRBJ2-7|TRBV11-2
TGTGCCAGCAGCCCCATTAGCAGAACGCATACCTACGAGCAGTACTTC
CASSPISRTHTYEQYF
>-|-|TRBJ1-6|TRBV9
TGTGCCAGCAGCCAGAAGGGGTTCGAATCACCCCTCCACTTT
CASSQKGFESPLHF
>-|-|TRBJ2-3|TRBV3-1
TGTGCCAGCAGCCATGGTCGCGACACTAGCACAGATACGCAGTATTTT
CASSHGRDTSTDTQYF
>many|-|TRBJ2-6|TRBV5-6
TGTGCCAGCAGCGTTCCGGGTCGCAGGACTGGGGCCAACGTCCTGACTTTC
CASSVPGRRTGANVLTF
>many|-|TRBJ2-5|TRBV5-5
TGTGCCAGCAGGATTACAGGACAAGAGACCCAGTACTTC
CASRITGQETQYF
>many|-|TRBJ2-3|TRBV5-1
TGCGCCAGCAGCCTTATAGCGGGACAGGAAGGCACAGATACGCAGTATTTT
CASSLIAGQEGTDTQYF
>many|-|TRBJ1-1|TRBV18
TGTGCCAGCTCCCCTGCGGGGGTTAGTTTTTTCTCTGAAGCTTTCTTT
CASSPAGVSFFSEAFF
>many|TRBD2|TRBJ2-3|TRBV2
TGTGCCGCGAGACTAGCGGATAGCACAGATACGCAGTATTTT
CAARLADSTDTQYF
>few|-|TRBJ2-3|TRBV2
TGTGCCAGCAGGAAACCGTCCACAGATACGCAGTATTTT
CASRKPSTDTQYF
>few|-|TRBJ1-4|TRBV5-1
TGCGCCAGCAGCTTGGTTCAGGGTAATGAAAAACTGTTTTTT
CASSLVQGNEKLFF
>many|-|TRBJ2-3|TRBV18
TGTGCCAGCTCACCCCCGAGCACAGATACGCAGTATTTT
CASSPPSTDTQYF
>-|-|TRBJ2-2|TRBV20-1
TGCAGTGCAACAGGGTTGACCGGGGAGCTGTTTTTT
CSATGLTGELFF
>many|TRBD1|TRBJ1-1|TRBV25-1
TGTGCCAGCAGTGAATCCGGACAGGTGAACACTGAAGCTTTCTTT
CASSESGQVNTEAFF
>few|-|TRBJ2-2|TRBV20-1
TGCAGTGCTAGGGTTAAGTCAATTGCGGGAACCGGGGAGCTGTTTTTT
CSARVKSIAGTGELFF
>few|TRBD2|TRBJ2-1|TRBV27
TGTGCCAGCAAATTACTAGCGGGAGGGCGGAATGAGCAGTTCTTC
CASKLLAGGRNEQFF
>few|-|TRBJ2-2|TRBV24-1
TGTGCCACCAGTGATTTGCCGGCTTCGGGGGCCGGGGAGCTGTTTTTT
CATSDLPASGAGELFF
>many|TRBD1|TRBJ2-3|TRBV29-1
TGCAGCGTTGCCCGGACAGGGGGCGTGAGCACAGATACGCAGTATTTT
CSVARTGGVSTDTQYF
>-|-|TRBJ2-7|TRBV5-1
TGCGCCAGCGGCCCCGGAGATAGCGCCTACGAGCAGTACTTC
CASGPGDSAYEQYF
>many|-|TRBJ1-2|TRBV5-6
TGTGCCAGCAGCTCGCGGGACGGGTATGGCTACACCTTC
CASSSRDGYGYTF
>few|TRBD2|TRBJ2-7|TRBV10-3
TGTGCCATCAGTGAAGGTAGCGGGAGGAACTCCTACGAGCAGTACTTC
CAISEGSGRNSYEQYF
>many|TRBD2|TRBJ2-1|TRBV7-9
TGTGCCAGCAGCCGGGGACTAGCGGGAAGGTATGAGCAGTTCTTC
CASSRGLAGRYEQFF
>many|TRBD1|TRBJ2-5|TRBV29-1
TGCAGCGTTAGCAGGGGGCTCCAAGAGACCCAGTACTTC
CSVSRGLQETQYF
>few|TRBD1|TRBJ2-7|TRBV29-1
TGCAGCGTTGTTCGGGACAGGGTTTACTTC
CSVVRDRVYF
>-|-|TRBJ2-2|TRBV7-2
TGTGCCAGCAGCCTCTACGGCACAGGACAGACCGGGGAGCTGTTTTTT
CASSLYGTGQTGELFF
>few|TRBD1|TRBJ2-7|TRBV12-3/TRBV12-4
TGTGCCAGCAGCCAGGGGGAACCCTACGAGCAGTACTTC
CASSQGEPYEQYF
>-|TRBD1|TRBJ1-1|TRBV7-2
TGTGCCAGCAGCGGACCGGGACAGGCCAGTTTCATGGCTTTCTTT
CASSGPGQASFMAFF
>few|-|TRBJ2-5|TRBV7-2
TGTGCCAGCAGCTACGGGGGAAGAATTCAAGAGACCCAGTACTTC
CASSYGGRIQETQYF
>many|-|TRBJ1-4|TRBV2
TGTGCCAGCGAAGGGGGGTCATTTGAAAAACTGTTTTTT
CASEGGSFEKLFF